This T cell receptor beta chain was sequenced in a study of cytomegalovirus exposure and HLA in healthy donors. Study-wide points: Specific recognition of CMV antigens was confirmed in vitro for a few chains (all CMV-associated). The study flagged 150 to 200 TCR beta chains as cytomegalovirus-associated.

On this clone: The antigen is unknown.

The PCR employed 60 Vbeta primers together with 13 Jbeta primers. Sequenced by immunoSEQ multiplex PCR; TCRdb stores in-frame clones only, minus some. The table records 200,000 to 250,000 clones, around 73% of them present only once. Trimming shortened V by 4 bases and J by 3 bases, and 12 bases separated the two germline ends. The V gene's germline CDR1 is SGHRS and CDR2 YFSETQ. This CDR3 spans 14 amino acids. The chain links TRBV5-1 to TRBJ2-3; D perhaps matches TRBD1 (6 bases). The sample consisted of PBMCs. This TCR was sampled from a woman between 25 and 40 years old in good health and CMV-seronegative. In DNA form, the CDR3 reads TGCGCCAGCAGCCCCAGTGACAGGACAGATACGCAGTATTTT. It encodes CASSPSDRTDTQYF.